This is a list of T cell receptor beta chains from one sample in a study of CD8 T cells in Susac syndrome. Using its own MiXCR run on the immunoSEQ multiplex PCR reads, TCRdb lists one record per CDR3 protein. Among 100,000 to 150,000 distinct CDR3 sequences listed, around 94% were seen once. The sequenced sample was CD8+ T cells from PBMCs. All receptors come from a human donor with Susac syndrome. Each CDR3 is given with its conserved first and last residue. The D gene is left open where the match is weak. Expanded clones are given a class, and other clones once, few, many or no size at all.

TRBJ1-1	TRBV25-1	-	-	TGTGCCAGCAGAGAAGACACCCGTGAAGCTTTCTTT	CASREDTREAFF
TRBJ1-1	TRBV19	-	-	TGTGCCAGTAGTCGACAGCTTGCTAACACTGAAGCTTTCTTT	CASSRQLANTEAFF
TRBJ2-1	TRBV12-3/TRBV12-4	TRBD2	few	TGTGCCAGCAGCCGTGGCGGGGGTAATGAGCAGTTCTTC	CASSRGGGNEQFF
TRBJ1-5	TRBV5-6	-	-	TGTGCCAGCAGCTTCGGGAATAGCAATCAGCCCCAGCATTTT	CASSFGNSNQPQHF
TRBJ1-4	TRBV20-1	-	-	TGCAGTGCTAGAGATGAGGACAGCGGTGAAAAACTGTTTTTT	CSARDEDSGEKLFF
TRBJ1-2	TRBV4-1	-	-	TGCGCCAGCAGCCAAGATGAACAGCTACCTAACTATGGCTACACCTTC	CASSQDEQLPNYGYTF
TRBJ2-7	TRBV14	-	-	TGTGCCAGCAGCCAGGATTTGACCGGCAGCTACGAGCAGTACTTC	CASSQDLTGSYEQYF
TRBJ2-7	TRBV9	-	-	TGTGCCAGCAGCGTAGCGTCCGGGAGCGAGCAGTACTTC	CASSVASGSEQYF
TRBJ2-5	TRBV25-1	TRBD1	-	TGTGCCAGCAGTGAATCGACAGGGGATCTGGAGACCCAGTACTTC	CASSESTGDLETQYF
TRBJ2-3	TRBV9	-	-	TGTGCCAGCAGCGTGCTAAGGGGTGGTAGCACAGATACGCAGTATTTT	CASSVLRGGSTDTQYF
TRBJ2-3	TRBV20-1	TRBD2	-	TGCAGTGGGATGGGAGCGGGGGGTTCCACAGATACGCAGTATTTT	CSGMGAGGSTDTQYF
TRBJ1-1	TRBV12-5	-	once	TGTGCTAGTGGTTTCAGTGCTGAGAACACTGAAGCTTTCTTT	CASGFSAENTEAFF
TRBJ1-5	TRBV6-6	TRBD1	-	TGTGCCAGCAGTCCCCCCGGGACAGATAATCAGCCCCAGCATTTT	CASSPPGTDNQPQHF
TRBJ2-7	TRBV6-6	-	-	TGTGCCAGCAGTGCGGGCACCTACGAGCAGTACTTC	CASSAGTYEQYF
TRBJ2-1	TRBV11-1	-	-	TGTGCCAGTTCGACAGAGAGAACTAACAATGAGCAGTTCTTC	CASSTERTNNEQFF
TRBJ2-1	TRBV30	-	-	TGTGCCTGGAGTGTTTCGAGCGGCGATGAGCAGTTCTTC	CAWSVSSGDEQFF
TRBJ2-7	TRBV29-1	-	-	TGCAGCGTTGCTCATTCCTACGAGCAGTACTTC	CSVAHSYEQYF
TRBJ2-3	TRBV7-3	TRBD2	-	TGTGCCAGCAGCCTCGGGACTAGCGGGAGCACAGATACGCAGTATTTT	CASSLGTSGSTDTQYF
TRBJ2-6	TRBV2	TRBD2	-	TGTGCCAGCAGTGGTGTGGGGGGGTTCAACTCTGGGGCCAACGTCCTGACTTTC	CASSGVGGFNSGANVLTF
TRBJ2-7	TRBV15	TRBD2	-	TGTGCCACCAGCGGTCAAGGCGCGGGAGCCTACGAGCAGTACTTC	CATSGQGAGAYEQYF
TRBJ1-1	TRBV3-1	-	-	TGTGCCAGCAGATCCGCGGGGAACACTGAAGCTTTCTTT	CASRSAGNTEAFF
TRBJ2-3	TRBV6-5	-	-	TGTGCCAGCAGTTATGGCCCGAGCACAGATACGCAGTATTTT	CASSYGPSTDTQYF